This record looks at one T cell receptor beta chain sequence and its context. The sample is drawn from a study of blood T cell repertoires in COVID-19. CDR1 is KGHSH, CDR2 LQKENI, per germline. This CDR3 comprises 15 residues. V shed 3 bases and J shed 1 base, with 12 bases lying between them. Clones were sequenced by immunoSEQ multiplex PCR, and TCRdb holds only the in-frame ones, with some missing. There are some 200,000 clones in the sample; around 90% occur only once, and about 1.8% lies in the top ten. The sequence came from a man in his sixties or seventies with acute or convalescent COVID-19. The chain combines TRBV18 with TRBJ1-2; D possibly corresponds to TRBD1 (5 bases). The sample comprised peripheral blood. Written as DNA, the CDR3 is TGTGCCAGCTCACCCTCACAGGTTCATAACTATGGCTACACCTTC. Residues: CASSPSQVHNYGYTF.